There are a few counts of the clone carrying this T cell receptor beta chain. The antigen remains unidentified. TCRdb redid the calling of the reads with MiXCR, one entry per CDR3 protein. The data contain some 940,000 distinct CDR3 sequences, roughly 30% of them singletons. The data stem from a study of T cell repertoires in cytomegalovirus infection. Germline V CDR1 and CDR2: MNHEY, SVGEGT. The V and J ends lost 3 bases and 6 bases, in that order; junction bases with no gene match: 11. This CDR3 is 16 amino acids long. General study findings and limits: HLA-C-restricted TCR beta clonotypes specific for CMV led the ex vivo response.

The sample was cultured CD8+ T cells from PBMCs, taken from culture after CMV antigen stimulation. This chain links TRBV6-2 or TRBV6-3 with TRBJ2-1; 7 nucleotides align to TRBD1. The clonotype comes from a human donor in good health (CMV status not recorded). Some clones in this sample may be carry-over from other donors' samples. The CDR3 DNA is TGTGCCAGCAGTTATCAAAGGACAGGCCTCTTCAATGAGCAGTTCTTC. Its protein product is CASSYQRTGLFNEQFF.